This T cell receptor beta chain derives from a study of blood T cell repertoires in COVID-19. Study-wide context: Spain, Italy and the United States supplied samples that represented acute and convalescent COVID-19.

The CDR3 covers 14 residues. Looked up from germline, CDR1 is MRHNA and CDR2 is SNTAGT. V was trimmed by 5 bases and J by 4 bases, leaving 13 bases between them. Before being deemed recovered, Cohort 3 donors had two negative PCRs, clearance, or symptom resolution. TCRdb's copy holds only in-frame clones and misses some; the assay was immunoSEQ multiplex PCR. Of 150,000 to 200,000 clones in the sample, about nine tenths are singletons; the top ten hold roughly 0.82%. In its sample, this clone was seen a few times. The receptor was isolated from a woman between 18 and 29 years old who had recovered from COVID-19. Sequenced sample: PBMCs or T cells enriched from blood (not recorded which). The rearrangement uses TRBV6-4 and TRBJ2-3; tentatively, D is TRBD2 (5 bases). The CDR3 loop reads CASSPTGISDTQYF. The CDR3 DNA is TGTGCCAGCAGTCCCACGGGGATCTCAGATACGCAGTATTTT.